These T cell receptor beta chains were read from a single sample in a study of OX40 agonist ivuxolimab in advanced cancers. The assay was immunoSEQ multiplex PCR, and TCRdb's table has in-frame clones only and misses some. This sample has roughly 67,000 clones, with approximately 91% found just once. The sample here was CD4+ or CD8+ T cells sorted from blood, taken in a trial of the OX40 agonist ivuxolimab. Receptors were obtained from an adult with an advanced solid tumor such as melanoma, head and neck, liver or kidney cancer. CDR3s include the opening cysteine and the closing phenylalanine or tryptophan. Fields, in order: D gene, clone size, V gene, J gene, CDR3 DNA, CDR3 protein. D genes are given only for firm matches. A clone size is listed for some rows: how often the clone was seen (once, few, many), or a class if it is expanded.

d_call: TRBD1
clone_size: -
v_call: TRBV25-1
j_call: TRBJ2-1
cdr3_nt: TGTGCCAGCAGTGCCACAGGGGCGCTTAACAATGAGCAGTTCTTC
cdr3_aa: CASSATGALNNEQFF

d_call: TRBD1
clone_size: -
v_call: TRBV5-4
j_call: TRBJ1-2
cdr3_nt: TGTGCCAGCAGCTCCGAGAAAGACAGGGGTCCCTATGGCTACACCTTC
cdr3_aa: CASSSEKDRGPYGYTF

d_call: -
clone_size: once
v_call: TRBV6-5
j_call: TRBJ1-1
cdr3_nt: TGTGCCACCGGTTGGGGACACACTGAAGCTTTCTTT
cdr3_aa: CATGWGHTEAFF

d_call: TRBD2
clone_size: -
v_call: TRBV5-1
j_call: TRBJ2-7
cdr3_nt: TGCGCCAGCAGCCCCATAGCGGGAGGTACCTACGAGCAGTACTTC
cdr3_aa: CASSPIAGGTYEQYF

d_call: -
clone_size: -
v_call: TRBV30
j_call: TRBJ1-3
cdr3_nt: TGTGCCTGGATTCCCCTGGGACGGAACTCTGGAAACACCATATATTTT
cdr3_aa: CAWIPLGRNSGNTIYF

d_call: -
clone_size: once
v_call: TRBV7-8
j_call: TRBJ2-1
cdr3_nt: TGTGCCAGCAGGGGGGCTGGCTCCTACAATGAGCAGTTCTTC
cdr3_aa: CASRGAGSYNEQFF

d_call: -
clone_size: -
v_call: TRBV5-4
j_call: TRBJ2-1
cdr3_nt: TGTGCCAGCAGCTTAGTTTCAGGGGTCGGGAATGAGCAGTTCTTC
cdr3_aa: CASSLVSGVGNEQFF

d_call: -
clone_size: once
v_call: TRBV27
j_call: TRBJ1-4
cdr3_nt: TGTGCCAGCCGGGGAACTTACACATTGGATGAAAAACTGTTTTTT
cdr3_aa: CASRGTYTLDEKLFF

d_call: -
clone_size: -
v_call: TRBV28
j_call: TRBJ2-6
cdr3_nt: TGTGCCAGCAGTGTGCGTAGTCTCAACGTCCTGACTTTC
cdr3_aa: CASSVRSLNVLTF

d_call: TRBD1
clone_size: -
v_call: TRBV5-1
j_call: TRBJ2-7
cdr3_nt: TGCGCCAGCAGCTGGGGACAGGGGGGAGGCGAGCAGTACTTC
cdr3_aa: CASSWGQGGGEQYF

d_call: -
clone_size: -
v_call: TRBV28
j_call: TRBJ1-1
cdr3_nt: TGTGCCAGCAGTTCCGGGGGCGAGTGGACTGAAGCTTTCTTT
cdr3_aa: CASSSGGEWTEAFF

d_call: TRBD2
clone_size: -
v_call: TRBV30
j_call: TRBJ2-7
cdr3_nt: TGTGCCTGGGGGTGGGGCGGGAGCCCCTACGAGCAGTACTTC
cdr3_aa: CAWGWGGSPYEQYF

d_call: -
clone_size: few
v_call: TRBV9
j_call: TRBJ2-3
cdr3_nt: TGTGCCAGCAGCTCGCCAAATAAGGGACTCCGTAGCACAGATACGCAGTATTTT
cdr3_aa: CASSSPNKGLRSTDTQYF

d_call: TRBD2
clone_size: -
v_call: TRBV5-4
j_call: TRBJ2-1
cdr3_nt: TGTGCCAGCAGCCTTTCGGCGGGAGCTTGGGATGAGCAGTTCTTC
cdr3_aa: CASSLSAGAWDEQFF

d_call: TRBD2
clone_size: -
v_call: TRBV28
j_call: TRBJ2-2
cdr3_nt: TGTGCCAGCAGTCCTCCGGGACTAGCGGGAGAGACCGGGGAGCTGTTTTTT
cdr3_aa: CASSPPGLAGETGELFF

d_call: -
clone_size: -
v_call: TRBV27
j_call: TRBJ1-6
cdr3_nt: TGTGCCAGGCCGGACAGTTATAATTCACCCCTCCACTTT
cdr3_aa: CARPDSYNSPLHF

d_call: TRBD1
clone_size: -
v_call: TRBV28
j_call: TRBJ2-1
cdr3_nt: TGTGCCAGCAGGGCCGGGACAGGGGTCCCCAATGAGCAGTTCTTC
cdr3_aa: CASRAGTGVPNEQFF

d_call: -
clone_size: -
v_call: TRBV7-2
j_call: TRBJ2-1
cdr3_nt: TGTGCCAGCAGCTTGAGTCAGGGGATGTGGAATGAGCAGTTCTTC
cdr3_aa: CASSLSQGMWNEQFF

d_call: -
clone_size: -
v_call: TRBV7-2
j_call: TRBJ2-2
cdr3_nt: TGTGCCAGCAGCTTTGGGGCTCCGCCGCTGTTTTTT
cdr3_aa: CASSFGAPPLFF

d_call: -
clone_size: -
v_call: TRBV6-4
j_call: TRBJ2-1
cdr3_nt: TGTGCCAGCAGTGCGGAGGGTCTGGCTGAGCAGTTCTTC
cdr3_aa: CASSAEGLAEQFF

d_call: -
clone_size: -
v_call: TRBV5-4
j_call: TRBJ1-2
cdr3_nt: TGTGCCAGCAGCCTCCTATTGGAGGGCTATGGCTACACCTTC
cdr3_aa: CASSLLLEGYGYTF

d_call: TRBD2
clone_size: -
v_call: TRBV4-1
j_call: TRBJ2-4
cdr3_nt: TGCGCCAGCAGCCAAGGGGGTACGCTAGCGGGAGGGAATCTAGCCAAAAACATTCAGTACTTC
cdr3_aa: CASSQGGTLAGGNLAKNIQYF

d_call: TRBD2
clone_size: -
v_call: TRBV9
j_call: TRBJ2-1
cdr3_nt: TGTGCCAGCAGCGGTTCTAGCGGTCCTGATAATGAGCAGTTCTTC
cdr3_aa: CASSGSSGPDNEQFF

d_call: TRBD1
clone_size: -
v_call: TRBV6-1
j_call: TRBJ1-4
cdr3_nt: TGTGCCAGCAAAGGGACAGAGCTTGAAAAACTGTTTTTT
cdr3_aa: CASKGTELEKLFF

d_call: -
clone_size: -
v_call: TRBV7-2
j_call: TRBJ2-1
cdr3_nt: TGTGCCAGCAGCTTAGCGGGAGGGACAGGCGGCTACAATGAGCAGTTCTTC
cdr3_aa: CASSLAGGTGGYNEQFF

d_call: -
clone_size: -
v_call: TRBV5-5
j_call: TRBJ1-1
cdr3_nt: TGTGCCAGCACTGGAGGGGGAAACACTGAAGCTTTCTTT
cdr3_aa: CASTGGGNTEAFF

d_call: -
clone_size: few
v_call: TRBV9
j_call: TRBJ1-2
cdr3_nt: TGTGCCAGCAGCGTAGCGGAGGGGTATGGCTACACCTTC
cdr3_aa: CASSVAEGYGYTF

d_call: -
clone_size: -
v_call: TRBV10-2
j_call: TRBJ2-5
cdr3_nt: TGCGCCAGCAGTGAGCCAGGGGAAGAGACCCAGTACTTC
cdr3_aa: CASSEPGEETQYF

d_call: TRBD2
clone_size: -
v_call: TRBV28
j_call: TRBJ2-1
cdr3_nt: TGTGCCAGCAGTGAACTAGCGGGGTCCAATGAGCAGTTCTTC
cdr3_aa: CASSELAGSNEQFF

d_call: -
clone_size: -
v_call: TRBV19
j_call: TRBJ2-3
cdr3_nt: TGTGCCAGTAGTCAGGCAGATACGCAGTATTTT
cdr3_aa: CASSQADTQYF

d_call: TRBD1
clone_size: once
v_call: TRBV11-1
j_call: TRBJ1-2
cdr3_nt: TGTGCCAGCAGCTTAACGACAGGGGTATATGGCTACACCTTC
cdr3_aa: CASSLTTGVYGYTF

d_call: -
clone_size: -
v_call: TRBV2
j_call: TRBJ2-3
cdr3_nt: TGTGCCAGCACCGGTCTTAGCACAGATACGCAGTATTTT
cdr3_aa: CASTGLSTDTQYF

d_call: -
clone_size: -
v_call: TRBV5-8
j_call: TRBJ2-3
cdr3_nt: TGTGCCAGCAGCTTAAGTGATTTCGGCACAGATACGCAGTATTTT
cdr3_aa: CASSLSDFGTDTQYF

d_call: TRBD2
clone_size: -
v_call: TRBV7-2
j_call: TRBJ2-1
cdr3_nt: TGTGCCAGCAGCGTAAACACCGGGACTAGCGGGGGATACAATGAGCAGTTCTTC
cdr3_aa: CASSVNTGTSGGYNEQFF

d_call: -
clone_size: once
v_call: TRBV25-1
j_call: TRBJ1-4
cdr3_nt: TGTGCCAGCAGTGAATCGGGGGCAACTAATGAAAAACTGTTTTTT
cdr3_aa: CASSESGATNEKLFF

d_call: TRBD1
clone_size: -
v_call: TRBV7-8
j_call: TRBJ2-4
cdr3_nt: TGTGCCAGCAGCACAGCCGGGACAGGGAAAAACATTCAGTACTTC
cdr3_aa: CASSTAGTGKNIQYF

d_call: -
clone_size: -
v_call: TRBV29-1
j_call: TRBJ2-7
cdr3_nt: TGCAGCGTTGAAGATTTCTCCATGGGGGGCGAGCAGTACTTC
cdr3_aa: CSVEDFSMGGEQYF

d_call: TRBD2
clone_size: -
v_call: TRBV29-1
j_call: TRBJ2-4
cdr3_nt: TGCAGCGTAAAAAAAGCGGGAGCCGAAAACATTCAGTACTTC
cdr3_aa: CSVKKAGAENIQYF

d_call: TRBD1
clone_size: -
v_call: TRBV5-1
j_call: TRBJ1-1
cdr3_nt: TGCGCCACGTCGGGACAGCGGAACACTGAAGCTTTCTTT
cdr3_aa: CATSGQRNTEAFF

d_call: TRBD1
clone_size: -
v_call: TRBV10-1
j_call: TRBJ2-1
cdr3_nt: TGCGCCAGCAGTCTGACAGGGGTGGTCGAGCAGTTCTTC
cdr3_aa: CASSLTGVVEQFF

d_call: TRBD2
clone_size: -
v_call: TRBV10-3
j_call: TRBJ2-1
cdr3_nt: TGTGCCATCAGACCGTTCGGGGCGGGGGTTAGGTACAATGAGCAGTTCTTC
cdr3_aa: CAIRPFGAGVRYNEQFF

d_call: -
clone_size: -
v_call: TRBV5-1
j_call: TRBJ2-7
cdr3_nt: TGCGCCAGCAGCTCAGGGATGGTTCGCGAGCAGTACTTC
cdr3_aa: CASSSGMVREQYF